Listed here are 5 T cell receptor beta chains from one sample, sequenced in a study of T cells in Graves' hyperthyroidism and ophthalmopathy. It was RNA transcripts that yielded the amplified TCR beta CDR3 regions. The HTBI primer set served for first-round RT-PCR of the TCR CDR3. A single record per CDR3 protein comes from TCRdb applying MiXCR to the multiplex PCR reads. This sample has a few hundred thousand distinct CDR3 sequences, with around 45% found just once. Specimen: peripheral blood or thyroid tissue (not recorded which). These receptor sequences come from a woman between 18 and 30 years old with Graves' hyperthyroidism.

Of note for this clonotype: The junction departs from the called germline gene at one end, perhaps through a read error. The gene calls are TRBV10-3 and TRBJ1-5, with 7 bases fitting TRBD1. Germline CDR1 ENHRY, CDR2 SYGVKD. The CDR3 covers 14 residues. This CDR3 is CATADRPSNQPQHF. In DNA, the CDR3 is TGTGCCACCGCGGACAGGCCCAGCAATCAGCCCCAGCATTTC.

This clonotype has at least ten counts. The J gene is TRBJ1-2, the V gene TRBV30; D call uncertain. V was shortened by 7 bases and J by 4 bases, with 13 bases between the two germline ends. The CDR3 totals 12 residues. Per the germline V gene, CDR1 is GTSNPN and CDR2 is SVGIG (reference sequence). The CDR3 region is CALRTPAYGYTF. The CDR3 DNA sequence: TGTGCCTTACGGACCCCAGCCTATGGCTACACCTTC.

V and J are TRBV7-2 and TRBJ2-5; 12 bases align to TRBD2. CDR3 length equals 16 residues. Looked up from germline, CDR1 is SGHTA and CDR2 is FQGNSA. Trimming removed 4 bases from V and 2 bases from J; junction bases left unmatched: 5. The CDR3 bases are TGTGCCAGCAGCTCATCTAGCGGGAGGGGGCAAGAGACCCAGTACTTC. It codes for CASSSSSGRGQETQYF.

In its sample, this clonotype was seen many times. This chain uses TRBV20-1 with TRBJ1-4; 8 bases match TRBD1. This CDR3 has 14 amino acids. CDR1 is DFQATT, CDR2 SNEGSKA, per germline (reference sequence). J lost 4 bases, V lost 3 bases, and 4 bases had no gene match. The CDR3 bases are TGCAGTGCTAGGACAGGGGCCAGTAATGAAAAACTGTTTTTT. This sequence encodes CSARTGASNEKLFF.

This sequence joins TRBV15 and TRBJ2-3; perhaps D is TRBD1 or TRBD2 (5 bases each). This CDR3 has 18 residues. Trimming stripped 1 base from V and 0 bases from J, with 17 bases between. The germline V gene encodes CDR1 LNHNV and CDR2 YYDKDF (reference sequence). The CDR3 DNA is TGTGCCACCAGCAGAGGCGCAGGGCTAGCAACTAGCACAGATACGCAGTATTTT. Encoded protein: CATSRGAGLATSTDTQYF.